Presented here are 16 T cell receptor beta chains from one specimen sequenced in a study of shared clonotypes between healthy human individuals. The assay was immunoSEQ multiplex PCR, and TCRdb's table has in-frame clones only and misses some. The sample lists about 470,000 clones, 70% to 80% occurring once. Input material: PBMCs. The receptors originated from a woman aged 40-49 years in good health. Some clones in this sample may be carry-over from other donors' samples.

The chain combines TRBV5-1 with TRBJ2-5; D call uncertain. Germline lookup yields CDR1 SGHRS and CDR2 YFSETQ. Trimming removed 4 bases from V and 5 bases from J, with 12 bases in between. The length of the CDR3 is 13 residues. CDR3 in amino acids: CASSPPNRETQYF. CDR3 bases: TGCGCCAGCAGCCCGCCCAACCGGGAGACCCAGTACTTC. Combining the CDR3 with reference TRBV5-1 and TRBJ2-5 gives the whole variable domain KAGVTQTPRYLIKTRGQQVTLSCSPISGHRSVSWYQQTPGQGLQFLFEYFSETQRNKGNFPGRFSGRQFSNSRSEMNVSTLELGDSALYLCASSPPNRETQYFGPGTRLLVL.

The rearrangement uses TRBV9 and TRBJ2-1, with unresolved D. With 0 bases removed from V and 7 bases from J, the gap between germline ends came to 14 bases. CDR3 size: 15 residues. The germline V gene has CDR1 SGDLS and CDR2 YYNGEE. For the CDR3, the DNA is TGTGCCAGCAGCGTAGGTCTGCCACTATATAATGAGCAGTTCTTC. It codes for CASSVGLPLYNEQFF.

The chain recombines TRBV6-6 with TRBJ1-5; possible D gene TRBD1, 6 bases. V gave up 8 bases and J gave up 5 bases, with 19 bases separating them. The CDR3 extends over 15 amino acids. Germline-derived CDR1 and CDR2 are MNHNY and SVGAGI (reference sequence). The CDR3 bases are TGTGCCAGCCGACTTGATGGGGCAGGGGATCAGCCCCAGCATTTT. As protein: CASRLDGAGDQPQHF.

This clone was detected a few times. The gene calls are TRBV19 and TRBJ1-2; the D gene is possibly TRBD1 (5 bases). Trimming stripped 6 bases from V and 7 bases from J, with 15 bases between. The germline V gene has CDR1 LNHDA and CDR2 SQIVND (reference sequence). This CDR3 spans 13 amino acids. CDR3 bases: TGTGCCAGTAGACAACAAGGGGTAGGTGGCTACACCTTC. This encodes CASRQQGVGGYTF.

The CDR3 sequence is CASRIRQGENYEQFF. In nucleotides, the CDR3 is TGTGCCAGCAGAATCCGACAGGGGGAAAATTATGAGCAGTTCTTC. The V gene is TRBV25-1, the J gene TRBJ2-1; 9 bases align to TRBD1. Trimming took 6 bases from V and 8 from J; bases not matched to a gene: 11. Per germline, CDR1 MGHDK and CDR2 SYGVNS. The CDR3 extends over 15 amino acids.

The chain joins TRBV7-9 to TRBJ2-3, with a tentative D call TRBD2 (5 bases). V lost 1 base and J lost 1, with 21 bases in between. The germline V gene has CDR1 SEHNR and CDR2 FQNEAQ (reference sequence). This CDR3 comprises 19 residues. CDR3 loop: CASSLGPWWGEEGTDTQYF. The DNA for the CDR3 is TGTGCCAGCAGCTTAGGCCCCTGGTGGGGAGAAGAAGGCACAGATACGCAGTATTTT.

This clone showed up just a few times. V and J are TRBV29-1 and TRBJ1-1; no definite D call. Between the trimmed V and J ends, which lost 7 bases and 7 bases, there was a span of 10 bases. Germline CDR1 is SQVTM and CDR2 is ANQGSEA. The CDR3 loop spans 10 amino acids. The CDR3 DNA reads as TGCAGCGGTATTCACCGTGAAGCTTTCTTT. Protein product: CSGIHREAFF.

The J gene is TRBJ1-4, the V gene TRBV15; no clear D gene. Germline assignment: CDR1 LNHNV and CDR2 YYDKDF (reference sequence). The CDR3 is 12 amino acids. V was trimmed by 3 bases and J by 4 bases, leaving 3 bases between them. The CDR3 sequence is CATSRVNEKLFF. DNA for the CDR3: TGTGCCACCAGCAGGGTTAATGAAAAACTGTTTTTT.

This clone was seen a few times. The DNA of the CDR3 is TGTGCCAGCAGTAATTCAGGGTGGTTTTCACCCCTCCACTTT. Its protein product is CASSNSGWFSPLHF. The chain couples TRBV6-5 to TRBJ1-6; a weak D match, TRBD1 (5 bases). CDR3 size: 14 residues. Germline-derived CDR1 and CDR2 are MNHEY and SVGAGI. Trimming removed 5 bases at V and 9 bases at J, with 14 bases between.

On this clone itself: With a much larger clone just one base away, this may be a read error. V is TRBV28 and J is TRBJ1-2; D is perhaps TRBD1 (5 bases). This CDR3 is 14 amino acids long. The V gene's germline CDR1 is MDHEN and CDR2 SYDVKM. Trimming removed 2 bases at V and 2 bases at J, with 9 bases between. The CDR3 loop reads CASSLGDGNYGYTF. The CDR3 nucleotides are TGTGCCAGCAGTTTAGGGGACGGCAACTATGGCTACACCTTC.

The chain carries TRBV5-6 and TRBJ1-5, with D perhaps matching TRBD1 (6 bases). V shed 1 base and J shed 7 bases, with 12 bases lying between them. CDR3 size: 14 residues. CDR1 SGHDT and CDR2 YYEEEE come from the germline V gene. The CDR3 loop is CASSLFQGSQPQHF. For the CDR3, the DNA is TGTGCCAGCAGCTTGTTCCAGGGGAGCCAGCCCCAGCATTTT. Using reference TRBV5-6 and TRBJ1-5 for the parts outside the CDR3, the full variable domain is DAGVTQSPTHLIKTRGQQVTLRCSPKSGHDTVSWYQQALGQGPQFIFQYYEEEERQRGNFPDRFSGHQFPNYSSELNVNALLLGDSALYLCASSLFQGSQPQHFGDGTRLSIL.

V usage is TRBV18 and J usage is TRBJ2-2, with D possibly being TRBD1 or TRBD2 (5 bases each). V dropped 6 bases and J dropped 1 base, with 24 bases sitting between them. The CDR3 totals 19 residues. From germline, CDR1 is KGHSH and CDR2 LQKENI. CDR3 loop: CASSKVSGRAILNTGELFF. CDR3 nucleotide sequence: TGTGCCAGCTCGAAAGTAAGCGGCAGGGCGATCCTGAACACCGGGGAGCTGTTTTTT.

This clone was observed a single time. V usage is TRBV30 and J usage is TRBJ1-5; D uncertain. Germline CDR1 and CDR2: GTSNPN and SVGIG (reference sequence). This CDR3 region has 16 residues. The germline V and J ends were trimmed by 0 bases and 0 bases, with 12 bases remaining between them. In DNA form, the CDR3 reads TGTGCCTGGAGTGTAAGGGCAGGCTATAGCAATCAGCCCCAGCATTTT. Translating it yields CAWSVRAGYSNQPQHF.

The V and J genes are TRBV10-2 and TRBJ2-1, with TRBD2 matching over 9 bases. CDR3 length: 14 residues. CDR1 and CDR2 from the germline V gene are WSHSY and SAAADI. With 5 bases clipped from V and 7 bases from J, the junction kept 6 bases outside the gene matches. The DNA of the CDR3 is TGCGCCAGCAGTTTTAGCGGGAGCATTAATGAGCAGTTCTTC. The encoded protein is CASSFSGSINEQFF.

V gene TRBV4-1 combines with J gene TRBJ2-1, with a weak D call TRBD2 (6 bases). Germline V gene data show CDR1 as MGHRA and CDR2 as YSYEKL. The CDR3 covers 17 residues. Between the trimmed V and J ends, which lost 4 bases and 0 bases, there was a span of 16 bases. The CDR3 sequence is CASSPQGLALSYNEQFF. The DNA for the CDR3 is TGCGCCAGCAGCCCGCAAGGGCTAGCGCTCTCCTACAATGAGCAGTTCTTC.

This clone has a single count. The chain is built from TRBV2 and TRBJ1-1, with a tentative D call TRBD1 (5 bases). In germline, CDR1 is SNHLY, CDR2 FYNNEI. V lost 5 bases, J lost 0 bases, and 10 bases lay in between. The CDR3 has 14 residues. For the CDR3, the DNA is TGTGCCAGCAGTTTGGGGACGGTGAACACTGAAGCTTTCTTT. This translates into CASSLGTVNTEAFF.